Each of the 31 T cell receptor beta chains below was sequenced from the same sample in a study of T-cell memory formation after mild COVID-19. TCRdb reprocessed the 5' RACE reads via MiXCR and lists one record per CDR3 protein. The sample records 150,000 to 200,000 distinct CDR3 sequences, 30% to 35% being singletons. Sequencing was carried out using PBMCs or a T cell subset sorted from them (not recorded which). Receptor source: an adult woman who had mild COVID-19 (a few samples of this study predate the infection). Cell type and time point are not known.

The rearrangement uses TRBV18 and TRBJ2-7; 8 bases fit TRBD1. CDR1 KGHSH and CDR2 LQKENI come from the germline V gene. The CDR3 spans 14 residues. J lost 6 bases, V lost 4 bases, and 8 bases had no gene match. The CDR3 DNA sequence: TGTGCCAGCTCACTTGGACAGGGTGTTCGCGAGCAGTACTTC. Amino acid sequence: CASSLGQGVREQYF.

The chain links TRBV11-2 to TRBJ2-2, with 8 nucleotides matching TRBD1. The CDR3 is made up of 15 amino acids. V was clipped by 1 base and J by 5 bases; unmatched bases: 3. In germline, CDR1 is SGHAT, CDR2 FQNNGV. CDR3 in amino acids: CASSLVRGRTGELFF. The CDR3 region has the DNA TGTGCCAGCAGCTTAGTCAGGGGGCGGACCGGGGAGCTGTTTTTT.

The chain recombines TRBV28 with TRBJ2-7, with 9 bases lining up with TRBD1. This CDR3 has 15 amino acids. The germline V gene encodes CDR1 MDHEN and CDR2 SYDVKM. The J segment lost 6 bases and the V segment lost 5 bases, leaving 11 bases of the junction unmatched. Written as DNA, the CDR3 is TGTGCCAGCAGTGGATCCGGGACAGGGCCAACCGAGCAGTACTTC. Translated: CASSGSGTGPTEQYF.

CDR3 residues: CASSLGGQGAYEQYF. CDR3 in DNA: TGTGCCAGCAGCTTAGGGGGACAGGGGGCCTACGAGCAGTACTTC. The chain joins TRBV7-9 to TRBJ2-7; TRBD1 matches at 11 bases. Germline CDR1 reads SEHNR; CDR2 reads FQNEAQ (reference sequence). V gave up 1 base and J gave up 2 bases; unmatched junction bases: 1. The CDR3 is 15 amino acids.

The chain is built from TRBV12-3 or TRBV12-4 and TRBJ1-4; D is undetermined. V was shortened by 5 bases and J by 5 bases, with 15 bases between the two germline ends. The CDR3 covers 15 residues. CDR3 bases: TGTGCCAGCAGTCCCCCGAGAACTACAAATGAAAAACTGTTTTTT. It specifies CASSPPRTTNEKLFF.

The chain couples TRBV7-2 to TRBJ1-1; D not resolved. This CDR3 comprises 15 residues. V was clipped by 0 bases and J by 5 bases, with 13 bases between them. Germline V lookup: CDR1 SGHTA, CDR2 FQGNSA. The CDR3 protein is CASSLASSSGTEAFF. The CDR3 DNA reads as TGTGCCAGCAGCTTAGCGTCATCATCTGGTACTGAAGCTTTCTTT.

The genes are TRBV7-2 and TRBJ1-2; possible D gene TRBD1, 6 bases. This CDR3 contains 15 residues. Per the germline V gene, CDR1 is SGHTA and CDR2 is FQGNSA. The ends were cut back, 7 bases at V and 5 bases at J, with 20 bases in the middle. CDR3 DNA sequence: TGTGCCAGCACCCTAGCCGGGGGCCCCCCGTATGGCTACACCTTC. Protein sequence: CASTLAGGPPYGYTF.

In this sample, this clonotype turned up a few times. This rearrangement joins TRBV12-3 or TRBV12-4 to TRBJ1-2; no reliable D call. V was cut by 4 bases and J by 4 bases, with 7 bases left in between. There are 12 residues in the CDR3. The CDR3 loop is CASSYYGYGYTF. CDR3 bases: TGTGCCAGCAGTTACTACGGCTATGGCTACACCTTC.

This clonotype has just a few counts. The V and J genes are TRBV27 and TRBJ2-5; the D call may be TRBD1 or TRBD2 (5 bases each). V gave up 3 bases and J gave up 0 bases, with 8 bases separating them. Germline CDR1 is MNHEY and CDR2 is SMNVEV (reference sequence). This CDR3 region has 14 residues. DNA of the CDR3: TGTGCCAGCAGTTTGTGGGGGTACCAAGAGACCCAGTACTTC. Residues: CASSLWGYQETQYF.

The chain couples TRBV6-2 or TRBV6-3 to TRBJ2-1, with D unresolved. Germline V lookup: CDR1 MNHEY, CDR2 SVGEGT. The germline V and J ends were trimmed by 5 bases and 2 bases, with 10 bases remaining between them. The CDR3 contains 14 residues. The CDR3 coding sequence is TGTGCCAGCAGTGCGACACTTCCCTACAATGAGCAGTTCTTC. Translated: CASSATLPYNEQFF.

Here the CDR3 DNA reads TGTGCCAGCAGCGCCCCCCTGGCTAGCGGGCCTTCGTGGGGGGAGCAGTTCTTC. It codes for CASSAPLASGPSWGEQFF. This rearrangement joins TRBV9 to TRBJ2-1; 8 nucleotides align to TRBD2. The junction had 21 bases not matched to a gene; V was cut back by 3 bases and J by 10 bases. The germline CDR1 and CDR2 sequences are SGDLS and YYNGEE. The CDR3 has 18 residues.

The chain combines TRBV11-3 with TRBJ2-7; 7 nucleotides align to TRBD1. CDR1 and CDR2 from the germline V gene are SGHNT and YENEEA. This CDR3 contains 18 residues. V lost 1 base and J lost 4; bases outside the gene matches: 16. CDR3 region: CASSLGTAGTAVIYEQYF. CDR3 nucleotides: TGTGCCAGCAGCTTAGGCACCGCCGGGACAGCTGTGATATACGAGCAGTACTTC. Full variable domain (remainder filled in from reference TRBV11-3 and TRBJ2-7): EAGVVQSPRYKIIEKKQPVAFWCNPISGHNTLYWYLQNLGQGPELLIRYENEEAVDDSQLPKDRFSAERLKGVDSTLKIQPAELGDSAVYLCASSLGTAGTAVIYEQYFGPGTRLTVT.

This clonotype was recorded a few times. CDR3 coding DNA: TGTGCCAGCAGTCGACAGGGTAATCGCAATCAGCCCCAGCATTTT. Amino acids: CASSRQGNRNQPQHF. This chain links TRBV5-6 with TRBJ1-5; TRBD1 agrees at 7 bases. CDR3 length equals 15 residues. Trimming cost V 5 bases and J 2 bases; bases outside gene matches: 7. Germline values: CDR1 SGHDT, CDR2 YYEEEE.

This rearrangement joins TRBV9 to TRBJ2-1, with D maybe TRBD2 (7 bases). This CDR3 has 17 amino acids. Trimming took 0 bases from V and 2 from J, leaving 15 bases between them. Per germline, CDR1 SGDLS and CDR2 YYNGEE. The CDR3 DNA reads TGTGCCAGCAGCGTAGGAGGGGGGGGACTACCCTACAATGAGCAGTTCTTC. This translates into CASSVGGGGLPYNEQFF.

This chain's CDR3 is CASSLEGSETSGNEQFF. In DNA, the CDR3 is TGTGCCAGCAGCTTAGAGGGGTCCGAGACTAGCGGCAATGAGCAGTTCTTC. This chain uses TRBV7-6 with TRBJ2-1, with 9 bases lining up with TRBD2. The V gene's germline CDR1 is SGHVS and CDR2 FNYEAQ. With 1 base clipped from V and 6 bases from J, the junction kept 10 bases outside the gene matches. This CDR3 is built from 17 residues.

This chain connects TRBV7-6 to TRBJ2-3; 15 bases agree with TRBD2. The V segment lost 5 bases and the J segment 5 bases; nucleotides outside the gene matches: 17. CDR1 SGHVS and CDR2 FNYEAQ come from the germline V gene. The CDR3 loop spans 20 amino acids. The chain's CDR3 is CASSQPRGLAGGAGKDTQYF. The CDR3 DNA is TGTGCCAGCAGCCAACCCCGTGGACTAGCGGGGGGGGCCGGCAAAGATACGCAGTATTTT.

This chain links TRBV12-3 or TRBV12-4 with TRBJ1-1, with no clear D. CDR3 length: 13 residues. The V end lost 3 bases, the J end lost 1 base, and 6 bases lay between the germline ends. DNA for the CDR3: TGTGCCAGCAGTTTGGTCAGGAACACTGAAGCTTTCTTT. It is translated as CASSLVRNTEAFF.

V usage is TRBV11-3 and J usage is TRBJ2-1; D is unclear. There are 12 residues in the CDR3. Trimming pared 6 bases from V and 4 bases from J, leaving 7 bases between. Germline V gives CDR1 SGHNT, CDR2 YENEEA. Written as DNA, the CDR3 is TGTGCCAGCAGACACCAGTACAATGAGCAGTTCTTC. It codes for CASRHQYNEQFF.

The rearrangement links TRBV6-5 to TRBJ2-5; perhaps TRBD1 as D (6 bases). CDR1 and CDR2 from the germline V gene are MNHEY and SVGAGI. V was pared by 6 bases and J by 7 bases, with 15 bases between. The CDR3 totals 13 residues. CDR3 DNA sequence: TGTGCCAGCAGCTATCAGGGGTGGGGGACCCAGTACTTC. It encodes CASSYQGWGTQYF.

This clonotype was counted at least ten times. The chain carries TRBV5-1 and TRBJ2-3; no clear D gene. CDR3 length: 13 residues. Trimming took off 4 bases at V and 2 bases at J, with 8 bases between the two ends. CDR1 is SGHRS, CDR2 YFSETQ, per germline. The DNA of the CDR3 is TGCGCCAGCAGCCGGGCCGCCACAGATACGCAGTATTTT. This translates into CASSRAATDTQYF. The full variable domain, with the rest looked up from reference TRBV5-1 and TRBJ2-3, is KAGVTQTPRYLIKTRGQQVTLSCSPISGHRSVSWYQQTPGQGLQFLFEYFSETQRNKGNFPGRFSGRQFSNSRSEMNVSTLELGDSALYLCASSRAATDTQYFGPGTRLTVL.

The CDR3 protein is CASSSGLQSGAQYF. The CDR3 bases are TGTGCCAGCAGCTCCGGACTCCAGTCGGGGGCCCAGTACTTC. V is TRBV7-8 and J is TRBJ2-5; D perhaps matches TRBD2 (6 bases). Between the trimmed V and J ends, which lost 4 bases and 9 bases, there was a span of 18 bases. Germline CDR1 SGHVS, CDR2 FQNEAQ. The CDR3 is 14 amino acids.

The V and J genes are TRBV6-6 and TRBJ1-1; possibly TRBD1 for D (5 bases). In germline, CDR1 is MNHNY, CDR2 SVGAGI (reference sequence). This CDR3 spans 16 amino acids. V gave up 6 bases and J gave up 1 base, with 18 bases separating them. The CDR3 bases are TGTGCCAGCAGCCCCGGGGGGAGTAGGGGGAACACTGAAGCTTTCTTT. Residues: CASSPGGSRGNTEAFF.

The J gene is TRBJ2-7, the V gene TRBV20-1; TRBD1 might be the D (7 bases). The germline V and J ends were trimmed by 0 bases and 5 bases, with 17 bases remaining between them. The CDR3 is 15 residues long. Germline V lookup: CDR1 DFQATT, CDR2 SNEGSKA (reference sequence). The CDR3 sequence: CSARDQRRGQHEQYF. The CDR3 DNA sequence: TGCAGTGCTAGAGATCAAAGGAGGGGGCAGCACGAGCAGTACTTC.

The V and J genes are TRBV4-2 and TRBJ2-7; D is unresolved. Trimming removed 0 bases at V and 3 bases at J, with 9 bases between. Germline V gene data show CDR1 as LGHNA and CDR2 as YNFKEQ. The CDR3 has 14 amino acids. CDR3 DNA: TGTGCCAGCAGCCAAGAATGGTGGAACTACGAGCAGTACTTC. This translates into CASSQEWWNYEQYF.

The chain combines TRBV10-3 with TRBJ2-5; D is unclear. This CDR3 comprises 13 residues. CDR1 is ENHRY and CDR2 is SYGVKD in the germline V gene. Trimming shortened V by 4 bases and J by 4 bases, and 10 bases separated the two germline ends. The CDR3 sequence is CAISGLGSETQYF. The CDR3 region has the DNA TGTGCCATCAGTGGTTTGGGATCAGAGACCCAGTACTTC.

This clonotype turned up a few times. The gene calls are TRBV4-1 and TRBJ2-1; D uncertain. The V and J ends lost 0 bases and 5 bases respectively, with 17 bases between them. The CDR3 runs to 17 residues. Germline V gene lookup returns CDR1 MGHRA and CDR2 YSYEKL. CDR3 sequence reads: CASSQEFRARLDNEQFF. CDR3 nucleotide sequence: TGCGCCAGCAGCCAAGAGTTCCGGGCCCGTTTAGACAATGAGCAGTTCTTC.

This clonotype has just a few counts. V gene TRBV5-1 combines with J gene TRBJ2-1; TRBD2 matches at 8 bases. Per the germline V gene, CDR1 is SGHRS and CDR2 is YFSETQ. V was pared by 0 bases and J by 0 bases, with 8 bases of the junction left unmatched. The CDR3 has 18 residues. CDR3 DNA sequence: TGCGCCAGCAGCTTGGGTCTAGCGGGCTTAAGCTCCTACAATGAGCAGTTCTTC. Translation: CASSLGLAGLSSYNEQFF. The full variable domain, completed using reference TRBV5-1 and TRBJ2-1, is KAGVTQTPRYLIKTRGQQVTLSCSPISGHRSVSWYQQTPGQGLQFLFEYFSETQRNKGNFPGRFSGRQFSNSRSEMNVSTLELGDSALYLCASSLGLAGLSSYNEQFFGPGTRLTVL.

At least ten counts were recorded for this clonotype. This chain joins TRBV21-1 and TRBJ2-4; TRBD2, the D gene given by the table, was not confirmed from the DNA. TRBV21-1 is described as a pseudogene. The CDR3 is 17 amino acids. CDR3 nucleotides: TGTGCCAGCAGCAAAGGGTACCAGGGCCGAGCGGAAAACATTCAGTACTTC. Residues: CASSKGYQGRAENIQYF.

This clonotype showed up just a few times. The chain combines TRBV28 with TRBJ2-3; TRBD1 matches at 7 bases. From germline, CDR1 is MDHEN and CDR2 SYDVKM. V trimming: 5 bases; J trimming: 4 bases; junction bases outside the gene matches: 6. This CDR3 region has 14 residues. CDR3: CASSHRGWSDTQYF. DNA for the CDR3: TGTGCCAGCAGTCACAGGGGCTGGTCAGATACGCAGTATTTT.

The chain recombines TRBV29-1 with TRBJ1-2, with D unclear. Germline V lookup: CDR1 SQVTM, CDR2 ANQGSEA. V lost 3 bases, J lost 2 bases, and 4 bases lay in between. This CDR3 has 11 amino acids. The CDR3 sequence is CSVDRNYGYTF. CDR3 nucleotide sequence: TGCAGCGTTGACAGGAACTATGGCTACACCTTC.

The rearrangement uses TRBV3-1 and TRBJ1-1; 7 positions match TRBD1. Trimming at V came to 4 bases and at J to 6 bases, leaving 5 bases not matched to a gene. The CDR3 extends over 13 amino acids. The germline CDR1 and CDR2 sequences are LGHDT and YNNKEL (reference sequence). As DNA, the CDR3 is TGTGCCAGCAGCCGCAGGGGGGGCGCTGAAGCTTTCTTT. It codes for CASSRRGGAEAFF.